These 3 T cell receptor beta chains came from one sample sequenced in a study of T cells in Graves' hyperthyroidism and ophthalmopathy. Amplification yielded TCR beta CDR3 regions, with RNA transcripts as the source. First-round RT-PCR with HTBI primers amplified the TCR CDR3 region. TCRdb independently ran MiXCR on the multiplex PCR reads; one entry per CDR3 protein. The sample gives 350,000 to 400,000 distinct CDR3 sequences, 15% of which show up once; approximately 32% is in the top ten. Sequenced sample: blood. The receptor source for this set is a young woman with Graves' hyperthyroidism.

Many counts were recorded for this clonotype. The J gene is TRBJ2-7, the V gene TRBV3-1; D gene uncertain. V lost 0 bases and J lost 4, with 7 bases in between. Germline assignment: CDR1 LGHDT and CDR2 YNNKEL (reference sequence). This CDR3 spans 13 amino acids. The CDR3 reads CASSQDQAYEQYF. CDR3 coding DNA: TGTGCCAGCAGCCAAGATCAAGCGTACGAGCAGTACTTC.

This clonotype has a count of ten or more. The V gene is TRBV28, the J gene TRBJ2-5, with 10 bases fitting TRBD2. Germline trimming cut 1 base from V and 5 bases from J; bases unmatched to any gene: 7. From germline, CDR1 is MDHEN and CDR2 SYDVKM. The CDR3 runs to 16 residues. The CDR3 loop reads CASSLYLAGESETQYF. Here the CDR3 DNA reads TGTGCCAGCAGTTTATATCTAGCGGGAGAGTCGGAGACCCAGTACTTC.

CDR3 residues: CASSSTGTAANSPLHF. CDR3 bases: TGTGCCAGCAGTTCTACCGGGACCGCTGCCAATTCACCCCTCCACTTT. The genes are TRBV12-3 or TRBV12-4 and TRBJ1-6, with D possibly matching TRBD1 (5 bases). V gave up 4 bases and J gave up 7 bases, with 17 bases separating them. The CDR3 runs to 16 residues.